Below, 30 T cell receptor beta chains from the same sample are listed, as sequenced in a study of neurological immune-mediated disorders. TCRdb independently ran MiXCR on the 5' RACE reads; one entry per CDR3 protein. The sample records about 30,000 distinct CDR3 sequences, under 6% being singletons. Specimen: CD4+ T cells from blood. These receptors all come from a woman aged 45-65 years in good health.

This clonotype has at least ten counts. V gene TRBV5-6 combines with J gene TRBJ2-5; no reliable D call. Germline V CDR1 and CDR2: SGHDT, YYEEEE. V lost 0 bases to trimming and J lost 1 base, with 4 bases between them. The CDR3 extends over 13 amino acids. CDR3 bases: TGTGCCAGCAGCTTGGCGGTCCAAGAGACCCAGTACTTC. As protein: CASSLAVQETQYF.

This clonotype has a count of ten or more. The chain is built from TRBV5-6 and TRBJ2-7; 11 positions match TRBD2. V shed 2 bases, J shed 1 base, and the junction held 5 bases outside the gene matches. The CDR3 is 16 amino acids. Germline loops: CDR1 SGHDT, CDR2 YYEEEE. DNA for the CDR3: TGTGCCAGCAGCTTCCTAGCGGGAGGAACATCCTACGAGCAGTACTTC. It codes for CASSFLAGGTSYEQYF.

This clonotype has a count of ten or more. One junction end does not reproduce the germline sequence, and a read error may be involved. This chain links TRBV10-3 with TRBJ2-7; the match to TRBD1 covers 9 bases. The length of the CDR3 is 11 residues. Germline-derived CDR1 and CDR2 are ENHRY and SYGVKD. The CDR3 here is CAIRDRGDWHF. CDR3 in DNA: TGTGCCATCAGGGACAGGGGCGACTGGCACTTC.

There are many counts of this clonotype. The CDR3 DNA sequence: TGTGCCAGCAGCTTTTCCGGACAGACAAATGAAAAACTGTTTTTT. Amino acids: CASSFSGQTNEKLFF. The V call is TRBV5-5, the J call TRBJ1-4, with TRBD1 as a possible D gene (6 bases). Per germline, CDR1 SGHKS and CDR2 YYEKEE (reference sequence). V lost 2 bases and J 5 bases, leaving 13 bases between the germline ends. This CDR3 comprises 15 residues.

This clonotype was counted at least ten times. The chain combines TRBV7-9 with TRBJ2-1, with D hard to call. V shed 0 bases and J shed 7 bases, with 10 bases lying between them. CDR1 and CDR2 from the germline V gene are SEHNR and FQNEAQ (reference sequence). The CDR3 sequence is 14 residues long. In nucleotides, the CDR3 is TGTGCCAGCAGCTTAGCGGGCAGGTTGAATGAGCAGTTCTTC. It encodes CASSLAGRLNEQFF.

There are many counts of this clonotype. The CDR3: CASSWTTQETQYF. The CDR3 DNA sequence: TGTGCCAGCAGCTGGACTACTCAAGAGACCCAGTACTTC. The chain links TRBV5-5 to TRBJ2-5; D may be TRBD2 (6 bases). The V end was cut by 3 bases, the J end by 2 bases, with 8 bases between. Germline V CDR1 and CDR2: SGHKS, YYEKEE (reference sequence). The CDR3 covers 13 residues. The variable domain in full, with the rest retrieved from reference TRBV5-5 and TRBJ2-5, is DAGVTQSPTHLIKTRGQQVTLRCSPISGHKSVSWYQQVLGQGPQFIFQYYEKEERGRGNFPDRFSARQFPNYSSELNVNALLLGDSALYLCASSWTTQETQYFGPGTRLLVL.

The genes are TRBV6-5 and TRBJ1-2; TRBD1 agrees at 9 bases. Germline trimming cut 6 bases from V and 8 bases from J; bases unmatched to any gene: 13. CDR3 size: 15 residues. Germline V gene lookup returns CDR1 MNHEY and CDR2 SVGAGI. The CDR3 region has the DNA TGTGCCAGCAGCCTTAAGCACAGGGGGCGTCGGGGCTACACCTTC. It encodes CASSLKHRGRRGYTF.

This clonotype was observed many times. A much larger clone differs by one base, so this may be a read error. The V and J genes are TRBV5-1 and TRBJ1-1; D is perhaps TRBD1 (6 bases). Germline CDR1 reads SGHRS; CDR2 reads YFSETQ. Trimming cost V 6 bases and J 1 base, with 10 bases left between them. CDR3 size: 13 residues. CDR3 DNA: TGCGCCAGCACCCCGGACAGGAACACTGAAGCTTTCTTT. Its protein product is CASTPDRNTEAFF.

This clonotype occurred many times. The rearrangement uses TRBV20-1 and TRBJ1-1; TRBD1 is a possible D gene (6 bases). The germline V gene has CDR1 DFQATT and CDR2 SNEGSKA (reference sequence). Trimming shortened V by 6 bases and J by 0 bases, and 14 bases separated the two germline ends. This CDR3 comprises 14 residues. The CDR3 is CSAQGDILNTEAFF. As DNA, the CDR3 is TGCAGTGCCCAAGGGGACATCTTGAACACTGAAGCTTTCTTT.

This clonotype was detected ten times or more. This chain uses TRBV19 with TRBJ2-7; tentatively, D is TRBD1 (6 bases). Germline CDR1 reads LNHDA; CDR2 reads SQIVND (reference sequence). With 5 bases removed from V and 3 bases from J, the gap between germline ends came to 17 bases. This CDR3 comprises 15 residues. The DNA for the CDR3 is TGTGCCAGTAGTCATGGACAGCGTGAGCTCTACGAGCAGTACTTC. Protein sequence: CASSHGQRELYEQYF. The variable domain in full, with the rest retrieved from reference TRBV19 and TRBJ2-7, is DGGITQSPKYLFRKEGQNVTLSCEQNLNHDAMYWYRQDPGQGLRLIYYSQIVNDFQKGDIAEGYSVSREKKESFPLTVTSAQKNPTAFYLCASSHGQRELYEQYFGPGTRLTVT.

This clonotype has ten or more counts. The chain carries TRBV11-3 and TRBJ2-7; D call uncertain. V lost 0 bases, J lost 7 bases, and 19 bases lay in between. CDR1 SGHNT and CDR2 YENEEA come from the germline V gene. CDR3 length: 16 amino acids. The CDR3 spells CASSLDDQTVRLEQYF. The CDR3 DNA reads as TGTGCCAGCAGCTTAGACGACCAGACCGTACGTTTGGAGCAGTACTTC.

This clonotype was counted ten times or more. The chain employs TRBV5-6 and TRBJ1-1; a possible D gene is TRBD1 (5 bases). This CDR3 has 14 residues. CDR1 SGHDT and CDR2 YYEEEE come from the germline V gene. V shed 2 bases and J shed 0 bases, with 8 bases lying between them. The CDR3 loop reads CASSFGTVNTEAFF. The CDR3 DNA follows: TGTGCCAGCAGCTTCGGGACCGTGAACACTGAAGCTTTCTTT.

This clonotype was observed many times. The genes are TRBV24-1 and TRBJ2-3, with 10 bases aligning to TRBD2. The CDR3 spans 15 residues. J was trimmed by 3 bases and V by 4 bases; bases with no gene match: 3. Germline assignment: CDR1 KGHDR and CDR2 SFDVKD. The CDR3 spells CATSDPTSGTDTQYF. The DNA of the CDR3 is TGTGCCACCAGTGACCCGACTAGCGGGACAGATACGCAGTATTTT.

This clonotype was detected many times. The V gene is TRBV5-1, the J gene TRBJ2-7, with 8 bases identical to TRBD1. The CDR3 consists of 15 residues. The germline CDR1 and CDR2 sequences are SGHRS and YFSETQ. V lost 2 bases and J lost 6; bases outside the gene matches: 10. This CDR3 is CASSFFTGGLSEQYF. As DNA, the CDR3 is TGCGCCAGCAGCTTTTTTACAGGGGGTTTAAGCGAGCAGTACTTC.

This clonotype was observed many times. This chain connects TRBV5-1 to TRBJ1-1; a weak D match, TRBD1 (5 bases). This CDR3 spans 14 amino acids. The ends were cut back, 4 bases at V and 1 base at J, with 11 bases in the middle. Germline values: CDR1 SGHRS, CDR2 YFSETQ. CDR3 region: CASSRDVGNTEAFF. In DNA, the CDR3 is TGCGCCAGCAGCCGGGACGTGGGGAACACTGAAGCTTTCTTT.

In its sample, this clonotype was seen many times. The chain links TRBV27 to TRBJ1-5; TRBD1 might be the D (6 bases). Deletions cut 5 bases from V and 1 base from J, with 12 bases between. CDR1 and CDR2 from the germline V gene are MNHEY and SMNVEV (reference sequence). This CDR3 has 15 residues. CDR3 DNA sequence: TGTGCCAGCAGTCGCATAGGACAGAGCAATCAGCCCCAGCATTTT. It yields the protein CASSRIGQSNQPQHF.

Sample share makes this clonotype medium-sized. The rearrangement links TRBV10-3 to TRBJ2-3; a possible D gene is TRBD2 (7 bases). The V gene lost 6 bases and the J gene lost 4 bases, with 20 bases spanning the gap. The CDR3 has 16 residues. Germline assignment: CDR1 ENHRY and CDR2 SYGVKD. The CDR3 loop reads CAIRERGGPGADTQYF. The CDR3 DNA reads TGTGCCATCAGAGAAAGGGGGGGGCCAGGTGCAGATACGCAGTATTTT.

The sample holds many counts of this clonotype. The rearrangement links TRBV7-9 to TRBJ2-1; 9 bases line up with TRBD2. The trim removed 5 bases at V and 4 bases at J, leaving 12 bases unmatched. The CDR3 extends over 17 amino acids. Germline CDR1 reads SEHNR; CDR2 reads FQNEAQ (reference sequence). The CDR3, as DNA: TGTGCCAGCAGCCGCCCCCCGACTAGCGGATGGTACAATGAGCAGTTCTTC. Its protein product is CASSRPPTSGWYNEQFF.

At least ten counts were recorded for this clonotype. The chain combines TRBV20-1 with TRBJ1-6; D uncertain. The V end was cut by 0 bases, the J end by 7 bases, with 10 bases between. CDR3 size: 14 residues. Germline lookup yields CDR1 DFQATT and CDR2 SNEGSKA (reference sequence). Written as DNA, the CDR3 is TGCAGTGCTAGAGAGGCCCAAGGGAATTCACCCCTCCACTTT. This codes for CSAREAQGNSPLHF.

The sample holds many counts of this clonotype. The chain employs TRBV4-3 and TRBJ2-3; D is undetermined. Germline V gene data show CDR1 as LGHNA and CDR2 as YSLEER. The CDR3 runs 15 residues. The ends were cut back, 8 bases at V and 2 bases at J, with 17 bases in the middle. Here the CDR3 reads CASSPNKLNTDTQYF. DNA of the CDR3: TGCGCCAGCTCTCCTAACAAACTCAACACAGATACGCAGTATTTT.

The table lists this clonotype with many counts. The rearrangement links TRBV14 to TRBJ2-3; D is ambiguous. Per germline, CDR1 SGHDN and CDR2 FVKESK. This CDR3 contains 16 residues. V shed 1 base and J shed 2 bases, with 13 bases lying between them. CDR3: CASSQGGKTYTDTQYF. CDR3 in DNA: TGTGCCAGCAGCCAAGGTGGGAAAACCTACACAGATACGCAGTATTTT. Filled out from reference TRBV14 and TRBJ2-3, the complete variable domain reads EAGVTQFPSHSVIEKGQTVTLRCDPISGHDNLYWYRRVMGKEIKFLLHFVKESKQDESGMPNNRFLAERTGGTYSTLKVQPAELEDSGVYFCASSQGGKTYTDTQYFGPGTRLTVL.

This clonotype was observed many times. The genes are TRBV9 and TRBJ2-7, with TRBD2 identical over 7 bases. Germline-derived CDR1 and CDR2 are SGDLS and YYNGEE. CDR3 length: 15 residues. V lost 0 bases and J lost 5; bases outside the gene matches: 8. The CDR3 DNA follows: TGTGCCAGCAGCGTAGGAGGGAGGGTTGGCAACGAGCAGTACTTC. It is translated as CASSVGGRVGNEQYF.

This clonotype was seen only a few times. The chain recombines TRBV2 with TRBJ2-7; D call uncertain. Germline lookup yields CDR1 SNHLY and CDR2 FYNNEI. CDR3 length equals 16 residues. Trimming removed 6 bases at V and 0 bases at J, with 18 bases between. In DNA form, the CDR3 reads TGTGCCAGCAGCGCCTCCATCCCCTCTCTCTCCTACGAGCAGTACTTC. Translated: CASSASIPSLSYEQYF. Complete variable domain (other parts from reference TRBV2 and TRBJ2-7): EPEVTQTPSHQVTQMGQEVILRCVPISNHLYFYWYRQILGQKVEFLVSFYNNEISEKSEIFDDQFSVERPDGSNFTLKIRSTKLEDSAMYFCASSASIPSLSYEQYFGPGTRLTVT.

This clonotype has ten or more counts. The chain joins TRBV20-1 to TRBJ1-3; D not certain. Germline V gives CDR1 DFQATT, CDR2 SNEGSKA (reference sequence). The CDR3 has 12 amino acids. Trimming left V 6 bases short and J 4 bases short, with 10 bases between. Here the CDR3 reads CSAPGRGNTIYF. The CDR3 nucleotides are TGCAGTGCCCCAGGACGGGGAAACACCATATATTTT.

Ten or more counts support this clonotype. V gene TRBV6-5 combines with J gene TRBJ1-3; 8 nucleotides align to TRBD1. The CDR3 is 17 amino acids. V was pared by 0 bases and J by 4 bases, with 8 bases of the junction left unmatched. Per germline, CDR1 MNHEY and CDR2 SVGAGI. The CDR3 spells CASSYSMWQGAGNTIYF. CDR3 coding DNA: TGTGCCAGCAGTTACTCGATGTGGCAGGGGGCCGGAAACACCATATATTTT.

In its sample, this clonotype was seen many times. The chain couples TRBV5-1 to TRBJ2-2, with 10 positions matching TRBD1. V shed 4 bases and J 0 bases; nucleotides not matched to a gene: 3. CDR1 and CDR2 (germline): SGHRS, YFSETQ. The CDR3 is made up of 16 amino acids. CDR3 in DNA: TGCGCCAGCAGCGCAGGGACAGGGGCGAACACCGGGGAGCTGTTTTTT. Its translation: CASSAGTGANTGELFF. Based on the CDR3 plus reference TRBV5-1 and TRBJ2-2, the full variable domain is KAGVTQTPRYLIKTRGQQVTLSCSPISGHRSVSWYQQTPGQGLQFLFEYFSETQRNKGNFPGRFSGRQFSNSRSEMNVSTLELGDSALYLCASSAGTGANTGELFFGEGSRLTVL.

At least ten counts were recorded for this clonotype. The chain combines TRBV6-6 with TRBJ2-3; 7 bases line up with TRBD2. CDR1 MNHNY and CDR2 SVGAGI come from the germline V gene (reference sequence). V lost 6 bases to trimming and J lost 4 bases; unmatched junction nucleotides: 13. CDR3 length equals 16 residues. The CDR3 is CASRSRGQGGSDTQYF. CDR3 DNA: TGTGCCAGCAGATCCCGGGGCCAGGGAGGGTCAGATACGCAGTATTTT.

Many counts were recorded for this clonotype. This chain connects TRBV9 to TRBJ2-2; D uncertain. Looked up from germline, CDR1 is SGDLS and CDR2 is YYNGEE. The CDR3 covers 15 residues. Between the trimmed V and J ends, which lost 0 bases and 3 bases, there was a span of 9 bases. The CDR3 bases are TGTGCCAGCAGCGTAGAAGGCAGTCACACCGGGGAGCTGTTTTTT. Its translation is CASSVEGSHTGELFF.

Ten or more counts support this clonotype. This chain uses TRBV5-1 with TRBJ2-3, with 14 bases matching TRBD2. There are 18 residues in the CDR3. The V gene's germline CDR1 is SGHRS and CDR2 YFSETQ. J lost 4 bases, V lost 3 bases, and 10 bases had no gene match. In nucleotides, the CDR3 is TGCGCCAGCAGCTACGGGACTAGCGGGAGCATGGTCCCAGATACGCAGTATTTT. This encodes CASSYGTSGSMVPDTQYF.

This sequence joins TRBV7-3 and TRBJ2-1, with 11 bases that match TRBD1. The CDR3 is 16 residues long. The V segment lost 7 bases and the J segment 10 bases; nucleotides outside the gene matches: 15. Germline-derived CDR1 and CDR2 are SGHTA and FQGTGA. The CDR3 region is CASIPSRGGQGVEQFF. The CDR3 bases are TGTGCCAGCATCCCCAGTCGGGGGGGACAGGGGGTCGAGCAGTTCTTC.